The 20 T cell receptor beta chains reported below all come from one sample, sequenced in a study of OX40 agonist ivuxolimab in advanced cancers. Receptor libraries were prepared by the immunoSEQ multiplex PCR assay. TCRdb took over this immuneACCESS table, retaining in-frame rearrangements with V and J assigned. Such tables are incomplete; in checked studies, under half of the missing clones stem from an unresolved V gene, and the remainder is unexplained. The sample profile shows 35,000 to 45,000 clones; roughly 91% of them were found once. Roughly 13% of the sample is taken by the ten largest. The specimen was CD4+ or CD8+ T cells sorted from blood, collected in a trial of the OX40 agonist ivuxolimab. These receptor sequences come from an adult with an advanced solid tumor such as melanoma, head and neck, liver or kidney cancer.

CDR3 sequence reads: CASSLNLASGGYEQYF. DNA for the CDR3: TGTGCCAGCAGCTTAAATCTGGCTAGCGGGGGCTACGAGCAGTACTTC. V usage is TRBV11-2 and J usage is TRBJ2-7; 10 bases map to TRBD2. The V gene end was trimmed by 2 bases and the J gene end by 3 bases; junction bases not matched to a gene: 7. The CDR3 is 16 amino acids. Germline V gene data show CDR1 as SGHAT and CDR2 as FQNNGV. Full variable domain (missing parts from reference TRBV11-2 and TRBJ2-7): EAGVAQSPRYKIIEKRQSVAFWCNPISGHATLYWYQQILGQGPKLLIQFQNNGVVDDSQLPKDRFSAERLKGVDSTLKIQPAKLEDSAVYLCASSLNLASGGYEQYFGPGTRLTVT.

The J gene is TRBJ2-1, the V gene TRBV28; TRBD2 aligns across 10 bases. With 5 bases clipped from V and 4 bases from J, the junction kept 14 bases outside the gene matches. The germline V gene encodes CDR1 MDHEN and CDR2 SYDVKM. The CDR3 has 18 amino acids. The DNA of the CDR3 is TGTGCCAGCAGTCACCTTCGGCTAGCGGGAGCCGGGTACAATGAGCAGTTCTTC. Its translation is CASSHLRLAGAGYNEQFF.

The CDR3 loop is CASSLVGQGGETQYF. The CDR3 DNA reads as TGTGCCAGCAGCTTAGTAGGACAGGGAGGGGAGACCCAGTACTTC. The rearrangement uses TRBV7-6 and TRBJ2-5, with D perhaps matching TRBD1 (8 bases). Germline V gene lookup returns CDR1 SGHVS and CDR2 FNYEAQ. The CDR3 sequence is 15 residues long. V lost 1 base and J lost 5, with 14 bases in between.

The CDR3 sequence is CASSLSINSNQPQHF. The CDR3 region has the DNA TGTGCCAGCAGTTTAAGTATAAATAGCAATCAGCCCCAGCATTTT. V gene TRBV28 combines with J gene TRBJ1-5; D unresolved. V was pared by 2 bases and J by 0 bases, with 8 bases between. CDR1 MDHEN and CDR2 SYDVKM come from the germline V gene. This CDR3 is built from 15 residues.

V and J are TRBV28 and TRBJ1-2; TRBD1 aligns across 9 bases. This CDR3 region has 14 residues. V gave up 5 bases and J gave up 4 bases; unmatched junction bases: 5. Germline loops: CDR1 MDHEN, CDR2 SYDVKM. The CDR3 sequence is CASSPGQGAYGYTF. The CDR3 nucleotides are TGTGCCAGCAGTCCGGGACAGGGAGCCTATGGCTACACCTTC.

This clone has just one count. This chain joins TRBV6-1 and TRBJ2-3, with D possibly TRBD2 on 6 matching bases. V shed 0 bases and J shed 4 bases, with 11 bases lying between them. The CDR3 covers 15 residues. CDR1 and CDR2 (germline): MNHNS, SASEGT. CDR3 in DNA: TGTGCCAGCAGTGAAGCTAGCGGATTCCCAGATACGCAGTATTTT. Translating gives CASSEASGFPDTQYF.

CDR3: CASSLYSGSAQETQYF. The DNA for the CDR3 is TGTGCCAGCAGTTTGTATAGCGGGAGTGCCCAAGAGACCCAGTACTTC. This rearrangement joins TRBV27 to TRBJ2-5; 9 nucleotides align to TRBD2. This CDR3 region has 16 residues. Germline CDR1 reads MNHEY; CDR2 reads SMNVEV (reference sequence). Trimming removed 3 bases from V and 1 base from J; junction bases left unmatched: 6.

This clone was counted only a few times. This rearrangement joins TRBV2 to TRBJ1-2; 8 bases are shared with TRBD1. Trimming removed 3 bases from V and 5 bases from J; junction bases left unmatched: 8. In germline, CDR1 is SNHLY, CDR2 FYNNEI. CDR3 size: 15 residues. CDR3 sequence reads: CASSDRQGAWYGYTF. The DNA of the CDR3 is TGTGCCAGCAGTGATCGGCAGGGGGCTTGGTATGGCTACACCTTC. Supplemented by reference TRBV2 and TRBJ1-2, the full variable domain reads EPEVTQTPSHQVTQMGQEVILRCVPISNHLYFYWYRQILGQKVEFLVSFYNNEISEKSEIFDDQFSVERPDGSNFTLKIRSTKLEDSAMYFCASSDRQGAWYGYTFGSGTRLTVV.

The rearrangement links TRBV23-1 to TRBJ1-1; D not resolved. TRBV23-1 carries the ORF label, with uncertain function. Trimming pared 0 bases from V and 6 bases from J, leaving 14 bases between. This CDR3 comprises 15 residues. CDR3 coding DNA: TGCGCCAGCAGTCAATCTACGGCCGGTCCCGCTGAAGCTTTCTTT. Translating gives CASSQSTAGPAEAFF.

The rearrangement joins TRBV19 to TRBJ2-1; TRBD2 aligns across 10 bases. CDR3 length: 15 amino acids. J was trimmed by 3 bases and V by 8 bases; bases with no gene match: 7. The germline V gene has CDR1 LNHDA and CDR2 SQIVND (reference sequence). The CDR3 protein is CASSASGSSYNEQFF. CDR3 DNA sequence: TGTGCCAGTTCCGCTAGCGGGAGCAGCTACAATGAGCAGTTCTTC.

J is TRBJ2-7 and V is TRBV7-9; 12 bases are a match to TRBD1. Trimming at V came to 1 base and at J to 7 bases, leaving 5 bases not matched to a gene. The CDR3 length is 15 residues. Germline values: CDR1 SEHNR, CDR2 FQNEAQ (reference sequence). This chain's CDR3 is CASSLVGQGAEEQYF. CDR3 bases: TGTGCCAGCAGCTTAGTGGGACAGGGGGCGGAGGAGCAGTACTTC.

The chain joins TRBV30 to TRBJ2-7, with D perhaps matching TRBD2 (5 bases). The ends were cut back, 7 bases at V and 7 bases at J, with 11 bases in the middle. Germline CDR1 is GTSNPN and CDR2 is SVGIG (reference sequence). CDR3 length equals 10 residues. The CDR3: CALTSGEQYF. The CDR3 nucleotides are TGTGCCTTGACTTCGGGGGAGCAGTACTTC.

V usage is TRBV4-3 and J usage is TRBJ2-5; D unresolved. The CDR3 totals 16 residues. Germline V CDR1 and CDR2: LGHNA, YSLEER. Trimming stripped 0 bases from V and 0 bases from J, with 11 bases between. The CDR3 loop reads CASSQDWRRHQETQYF. The CDR3 DNA sequence: TGCGCCAGCAGCCAAGACTGGCGGAGACACCAAGAGACCCAGTACTTC.

This chain links TRBV6-4 with TRBJ2-1; 7 nucleotides align to TRBD2. V lost 4 bases, J lost 0 bases, and 9 bases stayed unmatched. CDR1 and CDR2 from the germline V gene are MRHNA and SNTAGT. This CDR3 comprises 17 residues. This CDR3 is CASSVSPTSASYNEQFF. The CDR3 bases are TGTGCCAGCAGTGTGTCCCCCACTAGCGCCTCCTACAATGAGCAGTTCTTC.

This rearrangement joins TRBV11-2 to TRBJ2-1; D is unclear. This CDR3 has 14 residues. Trimming left V 4 bases short and J 0 bases short, with 7 bases between. Germline values: CDR1 SGHAT, CDR2 FQNNGV. CDR3 sequence (DNA): TGTGCCAGCAGCTGGATTCCCTCCTACAATGAGCAGTTCTTC. This gives the protein CASSWIPSYNEQFF. The whole variable domain, filled in from reference TRBV11-2 and TRBJ2-1, reads EAGVAQSPRYKIIEKRQSVAFWCNPISGHATLYWYQQILGQGPKLLIQFQNNGVVDDSQLPKDRFSAERLKGVDSTLKIQPAKLEDSAVYLCASSWIPSYNEQFFGPGTRLTVL.

This CDR3 reads CASSVSGLANSYNEQFF. In DNA, the CDR3 is TGTGCCAGCAGCGTATCCGGACTAGCGAACTCCTACAATGAGCAGTTCTTC. The rearrangement uses TRBV9 and TRBJ2-1; 9 bases match TRBD2. V was pared by 1 base and J by 0 bases, with 5 bases of the junction left unmatched. CDR3 size: 17 residues. Germline values: CDR1 SGDLS, CDR2 YYNGEE.

This clone turned up a few times. Other DNA sequences in this sample translate to the same CDR3. The chain recombines TRBV5-6 with TRBJ2-5, with D unresolved. Germline V gene sequence: CDR1 SGHDT, CDR2 YYEEEE. Trimming took 1 base from V and 5 from J, leaving 3 bases between them. The CDR3 loop spans 11 amino acids. CDR3: CASSLSETQYF. The CDR3 DNA reads as TGTGCCAGCAGCTTGTCGGAGACCCAGTACTTC.

This sequence joins TRBV9 and TRBJ1-1; weak D call: TRBD1 (6 bases). This CDR3 region has 12 residues. The V gene's germline CDR1 is SGDLS and CDR2 YYNGEE. Trimming took off 7 bases at V and 4 bases at J, with 11 bases between the two ends. Here the CDR3 DNA reads TGTGCCAGCTCCCCAGGGGCCACTGAAGCTTTCTTT. It specifies CASSPGATEAFF.

This sequence joins TRBV19 and TRBJ2-5; the match to TRBD1 covers 7 bases. CDR1 and CDR2 from the germline V gene are LNHDA and SQIVND (reference sequence). J gave up 5 bases and V 5 bases, and 5 bases lay outside the gene matches. The CDR3 contains 13 residues. CDR3 nucleotide sequence: TGTGCCAGTAGTCCGGACAGGCGGGAGACCCAGTACTTC. Amino acid sequence: CASSPDRRETQYF.

The table lists this clone with a few counts. The rearrangement uses TRBV19 and TRBJ1-2; D is unclear. CDR3 length: 12 amino acids. Per germline, CDR1 LNHDA and CDR2 SQIVND (reference sequence). V was trimmed by 5 bases and J by 6 bases, leaving 10 bases between them. CDR3 sequence reads: CASSPWGDGYTF. CDR3 nucleotides: TGTGCCAGTAGTCCATGGGGTGATGGCTACACCTTC. The variable domain in full, completed from reference TRBV19 and TRBJ1-2, reads DGGITQSPKYLFRKEGQNVTLSCEQNLNHDAMYWYRQDPGQGLRLIYYSQIVNDFQKGDIAEGYSVSREKKESFPLTVTSAQKNPTAFYLCASSPWGDGYTFGSGTRLTVV.